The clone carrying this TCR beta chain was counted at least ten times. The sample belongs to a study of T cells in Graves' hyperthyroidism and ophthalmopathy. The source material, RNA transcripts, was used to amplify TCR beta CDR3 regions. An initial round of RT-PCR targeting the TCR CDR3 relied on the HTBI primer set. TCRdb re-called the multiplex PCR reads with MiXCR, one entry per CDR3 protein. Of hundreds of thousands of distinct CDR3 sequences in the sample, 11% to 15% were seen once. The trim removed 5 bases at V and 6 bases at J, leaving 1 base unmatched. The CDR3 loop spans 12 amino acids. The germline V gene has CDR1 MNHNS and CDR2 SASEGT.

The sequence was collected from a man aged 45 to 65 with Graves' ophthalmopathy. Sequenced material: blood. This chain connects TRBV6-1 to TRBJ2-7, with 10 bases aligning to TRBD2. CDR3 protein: CASSRTSGEQYF. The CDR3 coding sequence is TGTGCCAGCAGTAGGACTAGCGGCGAGCAGTACTTC.